Following are 9 T cell receptor beta chains from one sample sequenced in a study of T cells in Graves' hyperthyroidism and ophthalmopathy. Amplification of TCR beta CDR3 regions used RNA as the template. The HTBI primer set was used in a first-round RT-PCR of the TCR CDR3. TCRdb passed the multiplex PCR reads through MiXCR, listing each CDR3 protein once. The sample yields over 300,000 distinct CDR3 sequences, around 14% seen once. The sample comprised blood. These receptors came from an older woman with Graves' hyperthyroidism.

This clonotype was seen ten or more times. The chain has TRBV10-3 and TRBJ2-6, with D possibly being TRBD2 (5 bases). CDR1 is ENHRY, CDR2 SYGVKD, per germline. The V end was cut by 0 bases, the J end by 0 bases, with 15 bases between. CDR3 length equals 19 residues. CDR3 sequence (DNA): TGTGCCATCAGTGAGTCGTGGCTAGCTTTGGGCTCTGGGGCCAACGTCCTGACTTTC. This sequence encodes CAISESWLALGSGANVLTF.

This clonotype was counted many times. This chain connects TRBV10-3 to TRBJ1-2; TRBD1 is a possible D gene (6 bases). The CDR3 runs to 12 residues. Trimming took off 6 bases at V and 8 bases at J, with 13 bases between the two ends. The germline V gene has CDR1 ENHRY and CDR2 SYGVKD. CDR3 DNA: TGTGCCATCAGAAGAGGGGGAGAAGGCTACACCTTC. Its translation: CAIRRGGEGYTF.

This clonotype was seen ten or more times. The genes are TRBV2 and TRBJ1-6; 7 bases are shared with TRBD1. The V gene end was trimmed by 4 bases and the J gene end by 10 bases; junction bases not matched to a gene: 10. CDR1 SNHLY and CDR2 FYNNEI come from the germline V gene. The CDR3 runs to 15 residues. CDR3 in amino acids: CASSVNRQGRSPLHF. DNA for the CDR3: TGTGCCAGCAGTGTCAACAGACAGGGACGGTCACCCCTCCACTTT. The full variable domain, with the rest looked up from reference TRBV2 and TRBJ1-6, is EPEVTQTPSHQVTQMGQEVILRCVPISNHLYFYWYRQILGQKVEFLVSFYNNEISEKSEIFDDQFSVERPDGSNFTLKIRSTKLEDSAMYFCASSVNRQGRSPLHFGNGTRLTVT.

This clonotype has a count of ten or more. The chain recombines TRBV18 with TRBJ2-7; the match to TRBD2 covers 8 bases. CDR1 is KGHSH, CDR2 LQKENI, per germline. The CDR3 is 15 residues long. The V and J ends lost 0 bases and 6 bases, in that order; junction bases with no gene match: 7. The chain's CDR3 is CASSPPNLAGAEQYF. The CDR3 nucleotides read TGTGCCAGCTCACCACCGAACCTAGCGGGTGCCGAGCAGTACTTC.

This clonotype showed up just a few times. CDR3 DNA: TGTGCCAGCAGCCCCCGTTCGGGGCCAGGGTTGGATACGCAGTATTTT. This codes for CASSPRSGPGLDTQYF. The gene calls are TRBV7-8 and TRBJ2-3; the D gene could be TRBD1 or TRBD2 (5 bases each). The V end was cut by 5 bases, the J end by 6 bases, with 21 bases between. The CDR3 loop spans 16 amino acids. CDR1 is SGHVS, CDR2 FQNEAQ, per germline.

V and J are TRBV7-9 and TRBJ2-5; D possibly corresponds to TRBD1 (6 bases). V was shortened by 5 bases and J by 7 bases, with 11 bases between the two germline ends. Germline V gene lookup returns CDR1 SEHNR and CDR2 FQNEAQ (reference sequence). The CDR3 extends over 12 amino acids. CDR3 DNA sequence: TGTGCCAGCAGCCAGGGGAGTGGGACCCAGTACTTC. This encodes CASSQGSGTQYF.

The CDR3 protein is CASSFFGAHSYDQETQYF. The CDR3 bases are TGTGCCAGCAGTTTTTTCGGGGCACACTCCTACGATCAAGAGACCCAGTACTTC. J is TRBJ2-5 and V is TRBV27; the D call may be TRBD1 or TRBD2 (5 bases each). V was pared by 3 bases and J by 2 bases, with 22 bases between. The germline V gene has CDR1 MNHEY and CDR2 SMNVEV (reference sequence). The CDR3 loop spans 18 amino acids.

This clonotype was detected ten times or more. The chain joins TRBV7-9 to TRBJ2-5, with 7 bases lining up with TRBD2. This CDR3 contains 13 residues. In germline, CDR1 is SEHNR, CDR2 FQNEAQ (reference sequence). Trimming cost V 6 bases and J 3 bases; bases outside gene matches: 4. Here the CDR3 reads CASRTGGKETQYF. For the CDR3, the DNA is TGTGCCAGCAGAACCGGGGGGAAAGAGACCCAGTACTTC.

This clonotype was counted many times. The chain links TRBV5-1 to TRBJ2-1, with D tentatively TRBD1 or TRBD2 (5 bases each). The CDR3 is 15 amino acids. Trimming removed 4 bases from V and 8 bases from J, with 19 bases in between. In germline, CDR1 is SGHRS, CDR2 YFSETQ. The CDR3 nucleotides read TGCGCCAGCAGCCTGATACAACGGGACCCCCATGAGCAGTTCTTC. This codes for CASSLIQRDPHEQFF.